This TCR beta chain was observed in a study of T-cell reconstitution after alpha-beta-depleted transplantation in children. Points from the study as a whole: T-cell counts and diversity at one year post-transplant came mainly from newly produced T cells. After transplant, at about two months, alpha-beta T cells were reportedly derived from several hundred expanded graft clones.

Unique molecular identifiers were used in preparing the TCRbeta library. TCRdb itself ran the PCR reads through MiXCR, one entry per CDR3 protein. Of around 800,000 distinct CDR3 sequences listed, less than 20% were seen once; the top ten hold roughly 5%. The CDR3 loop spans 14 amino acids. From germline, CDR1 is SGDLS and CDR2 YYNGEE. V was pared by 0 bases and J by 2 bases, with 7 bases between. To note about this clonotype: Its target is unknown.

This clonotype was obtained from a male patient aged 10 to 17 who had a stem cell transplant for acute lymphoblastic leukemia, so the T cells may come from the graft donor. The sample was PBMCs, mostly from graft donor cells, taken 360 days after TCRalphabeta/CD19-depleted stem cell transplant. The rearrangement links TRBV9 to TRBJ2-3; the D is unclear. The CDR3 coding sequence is TGTGCCAGCAGCGTAGCCCCCTACACAGATACGCAGTATTTT. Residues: CASSVAPYTDTQYF.